This TCR beta chain is from a study of CD8+ T cells in alopecia areata. Overall study: In an open-label trial, patients got 5 to 10 mg tofacitinib twice daily.

Sorting of PBMCs yielded the CD4+ and CD8+ T cells. Notes on the study in general: Researchers report lesional scalp, most notably alopecia totalis/universalis, outstripped normal scalp in clonality. Resident alphabeta T-cell populations of normal skin are likewise subject to sequencing in scalp samples.

As regards this clone: Its antigen is undetermined.

Extraction and reverse transcription of RNA yielded cDNA as the sequencing template. Sequencing was performed with immunoSEQ multiplex PCR; in TCRdb, only in-frame clones are kept and a portion is missing. Of approximately 150,000 clones in the sample, roughly 66% are singletons; the top ten hold about an eighth. Germline V CDR1 and CDR2: PRHDT, FYEKMQ (reference sequence). The CDR3 length is 15 residues. V lost 5 bases and J lost 5, with 17 bases in between. This TCR was sampled from a human donor with alopecia areata. The sample in question was CD8+ T cells sorted from blood, obtained at week 0. The chain is built from TRBV13 and TRBJ2-3; D perhaps matches TRBD2 (6 bases). The CDR3 loop is CASSPSGTSGDTQYF. The CDR3 DNA follows: TGTGCCAGCAGCCCCTCCGGGACTTCCGGAGATACGCAGTATTTT.